This TCR beta chain was obtained from a study of molecular identifiers for immune sequencing clone quantification. Study-wide background: Replicates involved a five-way split of RNA from around 18,000 or 91,000 naive CD8 cells, with sequencing of four.

Germline V lookup: CDR1 LNHDA, CDR2 SQIVND (reference sequence). This CDR3 comprises 17 residues. On this clonotype itself: What it binds is not known. One end of the junction varies from germline; a read error may be responsible.

Making the bulk TCR libraries relied on previously described methods and listed TCR primers. TCRdb analysed the PCR reads with MiXCR anew, one entry per CDR3 protein. The sample carries roughly 320,000 distinct CDR3 sequences, about 23% recorded once. Isolation of naive CD8 T cells was achieved by sorting on a CD8+CD4-CCR7+CD45RA+ phenotype. Study-level points and caveats: Effector cells kept over 97% of their molecules in clones above 20 RNA copies, while naive cells kept under 1% there.

This rearrangement joins TRBV19 to TRBJ2-2; D may correspond to TRBD1 or TRBD2 (5 bases each). Material: naive CD8+ T cells from blood, with Jurkat cell RNA spiked in. The subset was: FACS-sorted CD8+CD4-CCR7+CD45RA+ naive T cells. The receptor was derived from a human donor in good health. Some libraries in this study had Jurkat cell RNA spiked in. CDR3 loop: CVSSATSRGEDTGELFF. The CDR3 region has the DNA TGTGTCAGTAGTGCTACCTCCCGGGGCGAGGACACCGGGGAGCTGTTTTTT.